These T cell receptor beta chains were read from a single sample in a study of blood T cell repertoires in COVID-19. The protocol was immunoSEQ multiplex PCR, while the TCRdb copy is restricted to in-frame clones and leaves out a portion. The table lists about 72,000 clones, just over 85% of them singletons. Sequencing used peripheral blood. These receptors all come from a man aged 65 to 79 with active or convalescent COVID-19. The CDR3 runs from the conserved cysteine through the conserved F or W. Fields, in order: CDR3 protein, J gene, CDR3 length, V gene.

CASSYSIRPGRNTIYF TRBJ1-3 16 TRBV6-5
CASSVSSGTSEQYF TRBJ2-7 14 TRBV9
CASSEGTRSLSGNTIYF TRBJ1-3 17 TRBV2
CASSQGLADNTGELFF TRBJ2-2 16 TRBV4-2
CASSGLAGEETQYF TRBJ2-5 14 TRBV6-2/TRBV6-3
CASSPGTGGTDTQYF TRBJ2-3 15 TRBV7-7
CASSFTGGEQYF TRBJ2-7 12 TRBV5-6
CASSRGNYGYTF TRBJ1-2 12 TRBV6-4
CASSLASGAGNTIYF TRBJ1-3 15 TRBV7-2
CASSRPGHTNQPQHF TRBJ1-5 15 TRBV5-8
CASSNTGLTANEKLFF TRBJ1-4 16 TRBV4-3
CASSLNSGYSIQYF TRBJ2-4 14 TRBV7-2
CAWSAGGYEQYF TRBJ2-7 12 TRBV30
CASSLGGMGANEQFF TRBJ2-1 15 TRBV7-3
CAGRGQASEKLFF TRBJ1-4 13 TRBV19
CASSRGQGGTEAFF TRBJ1-1 14 TRBV19
CASSPPGTRQETQYF TRBJ2-5 15 TRBV5-4
CASSTRGSDTQYF TRBJ2-3 13 TRBV19
CASSRGSTYEQFF TRBJ2-1 13 TRBV5-1
CTSSSGSTGREQFF TRBJ2-1 14 TRBV11-2
CASSQESFVARRGETQYF TRBJ2-5 18 TRBV14
CASSLTGSELKYTF TRBJ1-2 14 TRBV5-1
CASQWDRGRGDTQYF TRBJ2-3 15 TRBV2
CASSPGLAYYEQYF TRBJ2-7 14 TRBV5-6
CASSSQGQDTQYF TRBJ2-3 13 TRBV5-1
CASSFMTGTGGFF TRBJ1-1 13 TRBV7-9
CASSPWTVYQETQYF TRBJ2-5 15 TRBV21-1
CASPVRHTDSSYNSPLHF TRBJ1-6 18 TRBV16
CASTRLLDTEAFF TRBJ1-1 13 TRBV28
CASSPSGQPQHF TRBJ1-5 12 TRBV19
CASSNGGPQPQHF TRBJ1-5 13 TRBV18
CASSLDRNTEAFF TRBJ1-1 13 TRBV7-3
CASSPGTDPRPQHF TRBJ1-5 14 TRBV19
CASSRGRVGETQYF TRBJ2-5 14 TRBV3-1/TRBV3-2
CASSTWTGDTEAFF TRBJ1-1 14 TRBV19
CASTGQSEAFF TRBJ1-1 11 TRBV2
CASSKTGDYGYTF TRBJ1-2 13 TRBV7-2
CASSLAQGAALGISPLHF TRBJ1-6 18 TRBV5-6
CASSPSGLGETQYF TRBJ2-5 14 TRBV7-3
CASSQRGYEQYF TRBJ2-7 12 TRBV27
CASNERGSTEAFF TRBJ1-1 13 TRBV6-5
CASSPGLTGGENIQYF TRBJ2-4 16 TRBV28
CASSLDPGTEAFF TRBJ1-1 13 TRBV11-3